Listed below are T cell receptor beta chains from one sample, sequenced in a study of blood T cells in healthy people across ages. TCRdb redid the calling of the 5' RACE reads with MiXCR, one entry per CDR3 protein. The sample lists 650,000 to 700,000 distinct CDR3 sequences, under 65% occurring once. The specimen sequenced was blood. These receptors were collected from an elderly woman in good health. Both conserved end residues are trimmed from each CDR3. Fields, in order: CDR3 protein, V gene, J gene.

ASSLTSGQGYEQY,TRBV6-5,TRBJ2-7
ASSSTSAGGGVIDTQY,TRBV7-2,TRBJ2-3
ASRPMAGSNQPQH,TRBV27,TRBJ1-5
AWSVGRNYGYT,TRBV30,TRBJ1-2
SADSESYNEQF,TRBV20-1,TRBJ2-1
SARDPSGSGETQY,TRBV20-1,TRBJ2-5
ASSLFSGELF,TRBV28,TRBJ2-2
ASSLYGTGKETQY,TRBV12-3/TRBV12-4,NA
ASSEFGPSGYGYT,TRBV25-1,TRBJ1-2
ASSPGTSGRRLGF,TRBV2,TRBJ2-1
ASSPGLGTGGETQY,TRBV27,TRBJ2-5
ASSLVTSDSGHTQY,TRBV3-1,TRBJ2-3
AWTPLAGPHEQY,TRBV30,NA
ASSQERYSYEQY,TRBV4-3,TRBJ2-7
ASSSGSGYGYT,TRBV7-2,TRBJ1-2
ASSLGSGSYNEQF,TRBV5-1,TRBJ2-1
ASSFSQRQETQY,TRBV5-1,TRBJ2-5
ATSRDIRAGSTDTQY,TRBV15,TRBJ2-3
ASSEHRGRSRETQF,TRBV3-1,NA
ASSLRPAYNQPQH,TRBV7-2,TRBJ1-5
ASSEGSNLYIQY,TRBV2,TRBJ2-4
ASSRGARGEQF,TRBV6-6,TRBJ2-1
ASQTGVQY,TRBV27,TRBJ2-4
ARGGIGETQY,TRBV30,TRBJ2-5
SARDQAGWGEQF,TRBV20-1,TRBJ2-1
ASSLEGDTEAF,TRBV7-9,TRBJ1-1
ASTKNRGTSTDTQY,TRBV12-3/TRBV12-4,TRBJ2-3
ASTQGLGGQETQY,TRBV11-2,TRBJ2-5
ASSLKTSSEQY,TRBV12-3/TRBV12-4,TRBJ2-5
ASRPDREVGELF,TRBV5-1,TRBJ2-2
ASSQDQESSSSTGELF,TRBV4-1,TRBJ2-2
ASSYSPGDGNIQY,TRBV6-5,TRBJ2-4
ASSNATGPTYEQY,TRBV6-6,TRBJ2-7
ASSYVGESYNEQF,TRBV6-6,TRBJ2-1
SAKQGKAYEQY,TRBV20-1,TRBJ2-7
ASSVGTRGSTDTQY,TRBV11-2,TRBJ2-3
SARDFAGTGETQY,TRBV20-1,NA
ASSLVSFGTVRDTQY,TRBV7-2,TRBJ2-3
ASSPWDSLEETQY,TRBV21-1,NA
ASSDRGRFKGEQY,TRBV12-3/TRBV12-4,TRBJ2-7
ASSTQRAQADAQY,TRBV12-3/TRBV12-4,TRBJ2-3
ASSYEDSPYEQY,TRBV6-6,TRBJ2-7
ASSQDRGAVTVYNEQF,TRBV4-2,NA
ASSQDLGGEQF,TRBV4-2,TRBJ2-1